This T cell receptor (beta chain) was obtained from a study of cytomegalovirus exposure and HLA in healthy donors. Across the study: A prior study identified 117 million unique TCR beta sequences from 200 million or so T cells. The study, taken as a whole, reports: For TCR beta chains, V- and J-gene trimming was later linked to a missense DCLRE1C variant.

The V and J ends lost 6 bases and 2 bases respectively, with 10 bases between them. Germline V gives CDR1 SQVTM, CDR2 ANQGSEA. This CDR3 has 12 amino acids. Comment on this clone: Its antigen is undetermined.

Nominally healthy donors provided the samples, though records likely missed some immune exposures. Primers for the PCR totalled 60 Vbeta and 13 Jbeta. TCRdb's copy holds only in-frame clones and misses some; the assay was immunoSEQ multiplex PCR. The data contain about 200,000 clones, approximately 70% of them singletons. The specimen sequenced was PBMCs. This TCR came from a man between 35 and 55 years old in good health and CMV-seropositive. The chain employs TRBV29-1 and TRBJ1-2; D gene uncertain. The CDR3 reads CSVSDTNYGYTF. CDR3 nucleotides: TGCAGCGTCAGTGACACGAACTATGGCTACACCTTC.